This TCR beta chain is drawn from a study of beta chain features in type 1 diabetes. Study information: The samples had approximately 110 million sorted cells examined in all. Study-level points and caveats: Among all four CD4+ subsets, Type 1 diabetes patients had TCRB CDR3s that were moderately but significantly shorter. In the patient group, naive, central memory and Treg TCRB repertoires seemed more alike than in the healthy donor group.

The entirety of the isolated RNA underwent reverse transcription, so expressed TCRB transcripts were sequenced. Libraries were prepared by immunoSEQ multiplex PCR; TCRdb keeps only in-frame clonotypes and omits some of them. This repertoire shows under 150,000 clones, around 9% found once; its top ten account for approximately 0.7%. CDR3 length equals 15 residues. J gave up 4 bases and V 6 bases, and 9 bases lay outside the gene matches. Germline lookup yields CDR1 MNHEY and CDR2 SVGAGI. Every donor had blood drawn once into heparin, 90 to 150 mL on average. Purity (above 95%) was reached by all sorted populations. As regards this clone: No antigen is known for it.

Sequencing was done on a sample of central memory CD4+ T cells from blood. The receptor's source is a man aged 30-40 years with type 1 diabetes. V usage is TRBV6-5 and J usage is TRBJ2-5, with 9 bases that match TRBD1. The DNA of the CDR3 is TGTGCCAGCAGCCGGGACAGGGTCAGGGGAGAGACCCAGTACTTC. Encoded protein: CASSRDRVRGETQYF.